This T cell receptor (beta chain) was profiled in a study of blood T cell repertoires in COVID-19. Study-level information: Some COVID-19 samples were acute and others convalescent; all came from the United States, Italy and Spain. The cDNA or gDNA used as material had been derived from T cells, B-cell-depleted T cells, or PBMCs.

The CDR3 covers 16 residues. The germline gives CDR1 SGHVS, CDR2 FQNEAQ. Trimming took 1 base from V and 0 from J, leaving 13 bases between them. With respect to this clone: Other DNA sequences in this sample translate to the same CDR3.

In the original analysis: It was from reference gene primer amplification that nucleated cell counts were estimated. This table comes from immunoSEQ multiplex PCR, and its TCRdb copy is limited to in-frame clones, with some not included. That table furnishes V, J and clone size, whereas the DNA furnished D and trimming. The sample includes roughly 150,000 clones, roughly 85% of them seen just once. The clonotype comes from a man between 50 and 59 years old with acute or convalescent COVID-19. The sequencing sample was made of peripheral blood. This chain joins TRBV7-8 and TRBJ2-7, with a tentative D call TRBD1 (6 bases). CDR3 in amino acids: CASSLVGGPSSYEQYF. The CDR3 coding sequence is TGTGCCAGCAGCTTAGTTGGGGGCCCTTCCTCCTACGAGCAGTACTTC.